The 27 T cell receptor beta chains below were found in one sample sequenced in a study of cytomegalovirus exposure and HLA in healthy donors. With 60 Vbeta and 13 Jbeta primers, the PCR was carried out. Clones were sequenced by immunoSEQ multiplex PCR, and TCRdb holds only the in-frame ones, with some missing. The data show about 140,000 clones, roughly 76% seen once. Material for sequencing was PBMCs. The receptors derive from a woman in her thirties or forties in good health and CMV-seronegative.

The chain uses TRBV7-9 and TRBJ1-2; a weak D match, TRBD1 (6 bases). This CDR3 spans 14 amino acids. Germline V gives CDR1 SEHNR, CDR2 FQNEAQ (reference sequence). V lost 2 bases, J lost 6 bases, and 13 bases lay in between. The CDR3 protein is CASSLQGSADGYTF. The CDR3 region has the DNA TGTGCCAGCAGCTTACAGGGGAGCGCGGATGGCTACACCTTC.

This clone was found once. The chain joins TRBV27 to TRBJ1-5, with D hard to call. The V end lost 6 bases, the J end lost 7 bases, and 16 bases lay between the germline ends. CDR3 length equals 14 residues. CDR1 MNHEY and CDR2 SMNVEV come from the germline V gene (reference sequence). The CDR3: CASRSGLEGQPQHF. For the CDR3, the DNA is TGTGCCAGCAGAAGCGGACTGGAAGGGCAGCCCCAGCATTTT.

This clone has just a few counts. The chain employs TRBV4-3 and TRBJ2-7; unclear D gene. In germline, CDR1 is LGHNA, CDR2 YSLEER. With 0 bases removed from V and 0 bases from J, the gap between germline ends came to 12 bases. CDR3 size: 16 residues. CDR3 sequence (DNA): TGCGCCAGCAGCCAAGACATGGAAGCGAGCTCCTACGAGCAGTACGTC. As protein: CASSQDMEASSYEQYV.

This chain uses TRBV5-4 with TRBJ1-2, with D perhaps TRBD1 (6 bases). Trimming removed 0 bases from V and 5 bases from J, with 17 bases in between. Germline CDR1 SGHNT, CDR2 YYREEE (reference sequence). CDR3 size: 16 residues. CDR3 protein: CASSLGVDSGKYGYTF. CDR3 coding DNA: TGTGCCAGCAGCTTGGGAGTGGACAGTGGCAAGTATGGCTACACCTTC.

The chain's CDR3 is CASSLNPGLAGAEEQFF. The CDR3 DNA follows: TGTGCCAGCAGCTTAAACCCGGGACTAGCGGGGGCCGAGGAGCAGTTCTTC. The chain recombines TRBV7-3 with TRBJ2-1; 14 nucleotides agree with TRBD2. The CDR3 spans 17 residues. Trimming removed 1 base from V and 10 bases from J; junction bases left unmatched: 9. Germline assignment: CDR1 SGHTA and CDR2 FQGTGA.

This clone was counted once. The rearrangement links TRBV27 to TRBJ1-4, with 7 nucleotides matching TRBD1. Germline V CDR1 and CDR2: MNHEY, SMNVEV (reference sequence). J gave up 4 bases and V 0 bases, and 2 bases lay outside the gene matches. The CDR3 contains 15 residues. In nucleotides, the CDR3 is TGTGCCAGCAGTTTATCGGGACAGATTAATGAAAAACTGTTTTTT. Translation: CASSLSGQINEKLFF.

The CDR3 DNA reads as TGTGCCAGCAGTTTAACAGGGGGCAACTATGGCTACACCTTC. The encoded protein is CASSLTGGNYGYTF. The gene calls are TRBV28 and TRBJ1-2; TRBD1 aligns across 9 bases. This CDR3 is 14 amino acids long. CDR1 and CDR2 (germline): MDHEN, SYDVKM. V shed 2 bases and J 2 bases; nucleotides not matched to a gene: 0.

In nucleotides, the CDR3 is TGTGCCACCCTCGGACTAGCACAAGAGACCCAGTACTTC. It codes for CATLGLAQETQYF. This chain connects TRBV9 to TRBJ2-5, with TRBD2 matching over 8 bases. V lost 9 bases, J lost 2 bases, and 6 bases stayed unmatched. Per germline, CDR1 SGDLS and CDR2 YYNGEE. This CDR3 region has 13 residues.

The chain has TRBV7-2 and TRBJ2-3; 8 bases agree with TRBD2. The CDR3 length is 13 residues. From germline, CDR1 is SGHTA and CDR2 FQGNSA. J was trimmed by 14 bases and V by 5 bases; bases with no gene match: 12. The CDR3 DNA sequence: TGTGCCAGCAGCGGCAGCGGGGGCCTTCTAGGGTATTTT. Amino acids: CASSGSGGLLGYF. Variable domain in full (rest from reference TRBV7-2 and TRBJ2-3): GAGVSQSPSNKVTEKGKDVELRCDPISGHTALYWYRQSLGQGLEFLIYFQGNSAPDKSGLPSDRFSAERTGGSVSTLTIQRTQQEDSAVYLCASSGSGGLLGYFGPGTRLTVL.

The chain recombines TRBV7-2 with TRBJ1-2; 8 bases agree with TRBD1. Germline CDR1 reads SGHTA; CDR2 reads FQGNSA. Unmatched junction bases numbered 0, after V lost 1 base and J lost 2 bases. The CDR3 sequence is 14 residues long. This CDR3 reads CASSLGTGNYGYTF. In nucleotides, the CDR3 is TGTGCCAGCAGCTTAGGGACAGGGAACTATGGCTACACCTTC.

CDR3 in DNA: TGCGCCAGCAGCTTGGTTCCAGGGGATCTATCGGGCGAGCAGTACGTC. Its translation: CASSLVPGDLSGEQYV. This chain uses TRBV5-1 with TRBJ2-7; the D gene is possibly TRBD1 (6 bases). V was pared by 0 bases and J by 6 bases, with 19 bases between. Germline V gene sequence: CDR1 SGHRS, CDR2 YFSETQ. This CDR3 is built from 16 residues.

The sample holds a few counts of this clone. The CDR3, as DNA: TGTGCCAGCAACGTACAGGGACCGAACACTGAAGCTTTCTTT. This sequence encodes CASNVQGPNTEAFF. The rearrangement joins TRBV2 to TRBJ1-1; D may be TRBD1 (6 bases). This CDR3 has 14 residues. V lost 7 bases to trimming and J lost 1 base, with 13 bases between them. Germline lookup yields CDR1 SNHLY and CDR2 FYNNEI.

The chain couples TRBV7-9 to TRBJ1-3, with 10 bases aligning to TRBD1. V lost 3 bases to trimming and J lost 7 bases; unmatched junction nucleotides: 3. CDR1 and CDR2 from the germline V gene are SEHNR and FQNEAQ (reference sequence). The CDR3 has 14 amino acids. The CDR3 region is CASSFGQGENTIYF. CDR3 in DNA: TGTGCCAGCAGCTTCGGACAGGGGGAGAACACCATATATTTT.

V and J are TRBV14 and TRBJ1-1; 9 nucleotides match TRBD1. Germline CDR1 reads SGHDN; CDR2 reads FVKESK. The V segment lost 4 bases and the J segment 4 bases; nucleotides outside the gene matches: 10. This CDR3 contains 16 residues. This CDR3 reads CASSRIGGTGPTEAFF. CDR3 bases: TGTGCCAGCAGCCGTATAGGCGGGACAGGGCCCACTGAAGCTTTCTTT.

CDR3 amino acids: CASSPGRTEAFF. CDR3 sequence (DNA): TGTGCCAGCTCACCAGGGAGGACTGAAGCTTTCTTT. The chain couples TRBV18 to TRBJ1-1; D is uncertain. V gave up 2 bases and J gave up 5 bases, with 6 bases separating them. Per germline, CDR1 KGHSH and CDR2 LQKENI. CDR3 length: 12 amino acids.

The chain carries TRBV2 and TRBJ2-7; 8 positions match TRBD1. V dropped 6 bases and J dropped 2; count of bases not matched to a gene: 6. This CDR3 has 14 residues. Germline-derived CDR1 and CDR2 are SNHLY and FYNNEI. The CDR3: CASSPGGGPYEQYV. In DNA, the CDR3 is TGTGCCAGCAGCCCAGGGGGCGGGCCCTACGAGCAGTACGTC.

The chain joins TRBV27 to TRBJ2-5, with 14 nucleotides matching TRBD2. Losses at the gene ends were 2 bases for V and 5 bases for J; bases not matched to a gene: 10. Germline V gene lookup returns CDR1 MNHEY and CDR2 SMNVEV (reference sequence). This CDR3 spans 18 amino acids. CDR3 region: CASSLRRPGLAGEETQYF. The CDR3 DNA reads TGTGCCAGCAGTTTAAGGCGCCCGGGACTAGCGGGGGAGGAGACCCAGTACTTC.

This rearrangement joins TRBV19 to TRBJ1-6, with 7 bases identical to TRBD1. Germline CDR1 is LNHDA and CDR2 is SQIVND (reference sequence). The trim removed 7 bases at V and 7 bases at J, leaving 13 bases unmatched. The CDR3 is 16 amino acids. The CDR3 spells CASTVMVGQRNSPLHF. As DNA, the CDR3 is TGTGCCAGTACTGTCATGGTGGGACAGAGGAATTCACCCCTCCACTTT.

V gene TRBV5-1 combines with J gene TRBJ1-3; D uncertain. Germline assignment: CDR1 SGHRS and CDR2 YFSETQ. The CDR3 loop spans 15 amino acids. V was cut by 0 bases and J by 2 bases, with 9 bases left in between. DNA for the CDR3: TGCGCCAGCAGCTTGGCTCCCTCTACTGGAAACACCATATATTTT. This encodes CASSLAPSTGNTIYF.

The rearrangement uses TRBV4-1 and TRBJ2-3, with no clear D. The V and J ends lost 1 base and 1 base respectively, with 6 bases between them. The CDR3 spans 14 residues. Germline CDR1 is MGHRA and CDR2 is YSYEKL. The CDR3 DNA reads as TGCGCCAGCAGCCAAGCTTCAGGCACAGATACGCAGTATTTT. Its protein is CASSQASGTDTQYF.

The chain combines TRBV5-1 with TRBJ2-1; D remains unclear. CDR3 length: 15 amino acids. Trimming shortened V by 4 bases and J by 6 bases, and 17 bases separated the two germline ends. Germline V gene sequence: CDR1 SGHRS, CDR2 YFSETQ. The CDR3 coding sequence is TGCGCCAGCAGCAACGGCGCATCCGCTAGCAATGAGCAGTTCTTC. Protein sequence: CASSNGASASNEQFF.

The chain recombines TRBV5-4 with TRBJ2-5, with D possibly being TRBD2 (5 bases). The V and J ends lost 1 base and 7 bases respectively, with 14 bases between them. The CDR3 contains 14 residues. CDR1 is SGHNT and CDR2 is YYREEE in the germline V gene (reference sequence). This CDR3 is CASSLNPSAGTQYF. The CDR3 DNA reads TGTGCCAGCAGCTTGAATCCTTCGGCGGGGACCCAGTACTTC.

This clone was seen only a few times. The rearrangement links TRBV6-1 to TRBJ2-1, with 11 bases fitting TRBD1. Germline CDR1 reads MNHNS; CDR2 reads SASEGT. Trimming took 7 bases from V and 3 from J; bases not matched to a gene: 5. The CDR3 runs 15 residues. The CDR3 sequence is CASTPGTGGYNEQFF. The CDR3 nucleotides read TGTGCCAGCACCCCGGGGACAGGGGGCTACAATGAGCAGTTCTTC.

The V call is TRBV19, the J call TRBJ1-1, with D possibly TRBD1 on 5 matching bases. Germline CDR1 LNHDA, CDR2 SQIVND (reference sequence). The CDR3 is 15 residues long. Trimming stripped 3 bases from V and 0 bases from J, with 11 bases between. CDR3 residues: CASSILDSLNTEAFF. In DNA form, the CDR3 reads TGTGCCAGTAGTATCCTCGACAGTCTGAACACTGAAGCTTTCTTT.

This clone was observed a handful of times. This rearrangement joins TRBV15 to TRBJ1-5; 8 nucleotides match TRBD1. The CDR3 has 15 residues. CDR1 is LNHNV and CDR2 is YYDKDF in the germline V gene (reference sequence). After removal of 0 bases from V and 10 bases from J, the junction contained 8 bases not matched to a gene. CDR3 loop: CATSREGTGAFPQHF. The CDR3 DNA follows: TGTGCCACCAGCAGAGAAGGGACAGGTGCATTTCCCCAGCATTTT.

The V call is TRBV5-6, the J call TRBJ2-5, with 7 bases identical to TRBD2. V shed 1 base, J shed 3 bases, and the junction held 9 bases outside the gene matches. The CDR3 totals 16 residues. Germline lookup yields CDR1 SGHDT and CDR2 YYEEEE. This CDR3 reads CASSLIRGRGEETQYF. For the CDR3, the DNA is TGTGCCAGCAGCTTGATCCGGGGGAGGGGAGAAGAGACCCAGTACTTC.

The gene calls are TRBV28 and TRBJ1-6; 9 bases map to TRBD1. The V and J ends lost 4 bases and 9 bases, in that order; junction bases with no gene match: 4. Germline V gene data show CDR1 as MDHEN and CDR2 as SYDVKM. This CDR3 contains 14 residues. CDR3 residues: CASSYGTGFSPLHF. CDR3 DNA: TGTGCCAGCAGTTACGGGACAGGGTTTTCACCCCTCCACTTT.